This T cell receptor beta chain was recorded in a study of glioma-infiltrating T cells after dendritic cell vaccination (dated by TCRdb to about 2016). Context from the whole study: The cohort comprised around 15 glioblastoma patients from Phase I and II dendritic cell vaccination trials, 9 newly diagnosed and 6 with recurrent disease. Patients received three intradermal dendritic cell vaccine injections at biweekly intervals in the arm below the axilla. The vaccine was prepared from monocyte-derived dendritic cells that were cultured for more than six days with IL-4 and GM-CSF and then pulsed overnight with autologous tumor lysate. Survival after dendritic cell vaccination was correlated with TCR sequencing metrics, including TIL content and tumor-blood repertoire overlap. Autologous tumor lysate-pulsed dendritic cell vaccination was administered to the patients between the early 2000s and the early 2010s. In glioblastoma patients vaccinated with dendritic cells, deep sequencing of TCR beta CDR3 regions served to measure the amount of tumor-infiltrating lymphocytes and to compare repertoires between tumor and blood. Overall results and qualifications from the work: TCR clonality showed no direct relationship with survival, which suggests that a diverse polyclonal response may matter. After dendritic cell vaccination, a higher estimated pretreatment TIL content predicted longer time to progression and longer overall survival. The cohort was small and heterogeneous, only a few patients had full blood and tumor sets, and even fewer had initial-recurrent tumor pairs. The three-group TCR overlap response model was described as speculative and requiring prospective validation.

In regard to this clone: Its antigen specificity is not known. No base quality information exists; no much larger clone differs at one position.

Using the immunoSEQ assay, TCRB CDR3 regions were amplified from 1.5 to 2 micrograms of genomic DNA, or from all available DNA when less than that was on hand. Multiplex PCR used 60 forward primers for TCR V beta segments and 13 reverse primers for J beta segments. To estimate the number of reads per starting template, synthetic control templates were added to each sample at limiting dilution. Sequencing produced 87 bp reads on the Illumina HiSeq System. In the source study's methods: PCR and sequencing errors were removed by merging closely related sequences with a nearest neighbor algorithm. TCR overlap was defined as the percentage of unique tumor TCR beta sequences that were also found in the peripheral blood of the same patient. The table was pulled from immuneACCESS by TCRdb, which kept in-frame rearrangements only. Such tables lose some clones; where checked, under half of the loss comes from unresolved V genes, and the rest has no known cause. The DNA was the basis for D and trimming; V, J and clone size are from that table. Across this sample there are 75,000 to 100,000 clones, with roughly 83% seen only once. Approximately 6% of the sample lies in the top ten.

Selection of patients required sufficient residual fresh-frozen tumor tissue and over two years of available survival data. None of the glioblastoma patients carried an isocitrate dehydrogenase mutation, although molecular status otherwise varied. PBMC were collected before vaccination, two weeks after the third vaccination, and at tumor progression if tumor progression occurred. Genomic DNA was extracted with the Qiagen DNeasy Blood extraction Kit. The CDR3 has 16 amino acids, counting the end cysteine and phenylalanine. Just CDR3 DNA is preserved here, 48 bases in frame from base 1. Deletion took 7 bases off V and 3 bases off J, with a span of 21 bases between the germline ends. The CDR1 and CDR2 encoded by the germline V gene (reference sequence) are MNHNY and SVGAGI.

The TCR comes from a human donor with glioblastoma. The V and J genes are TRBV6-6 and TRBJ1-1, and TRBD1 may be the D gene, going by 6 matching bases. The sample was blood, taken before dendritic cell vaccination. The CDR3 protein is CASTRGAARPDTEAFF. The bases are TGTGCCAGCACCCGGGGGGCCGCCAGACCAGACACTGAAGCTTTCTTT.